This T cell receptor (beta chain) comes out of a study of blood T cell repertoires in COVID-19. The CDR3 is 14 residues long. Germline trimming cut 3 bases from V and 2 bases from J; bases unmatched to any gene: 4. Per the germline V gene, CDR1 is MDHEN and CDR2 is SYDVKM. The participants were between about 18 and 90 years old and came from under 25 US areas. Cohorts were determined from participant-reported clinical history. Data came from immunoSEQ multiplex PCR; TCRdb stores just in-frame clones and leaves some out. The top ten clones hold 1.5% to 2% of a sample with a few hundred thousand clones, approximately 85% of them seen once.

J is TRBJ2-7 and V is TRBV28; 7 bases align to TRBD2. The source is a woman in her forties or fifties who had recovered from COVID-19. The sequenced sample consisted of PBMCs or T cells enriched from blood (not recorded which). CDR3 region: CASSFSGATYEQYF. CDR3 DNA sequence: TGTGCCAGCAGTTTCAGCGGGGCTACCTACGAGCAGTACTTC.